This T cell receptor beta chain was retrieved from a study of blood T cell repertoires in COVID-19. For the study at large: Whether acute or convalescent, the COVID-19 samples came from the United States, Italy and Spain.

In the original analysis: It was from reference gene primer amplification that nucleated cell counts were estimated. Measured with immunoSEQ multiplex PCR; TCRdb has only the in-frame clones, and not every one. Clone size and V and J calls were adopted from that table, with D and trimming inferred from the DNA. The repertoire has roughly 90,000 clones, about 82% of them found once; the top ten carry roughly 25%. CDR3 length equals 17 residues. In germline, CDR1 is SGHAT, CDR2 FQNNGV. J lost 0 bases, V lost 4 bases, and 3 bases had no gene match. This receptor was obtained from a human donor in a cohort sampled during active COVID-19. The sequencing input was peripheral blood. V is TRBV11-2 and J is TRBJ2-1, with 13 bases matching TRBD2. The CDR3 protein is CASSSGLAGYSYNEQFF. The CDR3 DNA sequence: TGTGCCAGCAGCTCGGGACTAGCGGGATACTCCTACAATGAGCAGTTCTTC. Complete variable domain (other parts from reference TRBV11-2 and TRBJ2-1): EAGVAQSPRYKIIEKRQSVAFWCNPISGHATLYWYQQILGQGPKLLIQFQNNGVVDDSQLPKDRFSAERLKGVDSTLKIQPAKLEDSAVYLCASSSGLAGYSYNEQFFGPGTRLTVL.